This TCR beta chain came from a study of T cell responses to AZD1222 COVID-19 vaccine. Points from the study as a whole: Spike-specific TCR breadth and depth rose after two AZD1222 doses. Distributed over spike, vaccine-associated CD4 TCRs predominated at 160-218 and 743-854. Variant regions that are unmutated are reportedly the target of nearly half of spike-specific TCRs.

The CDR3 is 13 amino acids. V was pared by 10 bases and J by 1 base, with 8 bases between. CDR1 and CDR2 (germline): ENHRY, SYGVKD. Libraries were prepared by immunoSEQ multiplex PCR; TCRdb keeps only in-frame clonotypes and omits some of them. The data hold approximately 150,000 clones, with more than 85% observed a single time. Worth noting for this clone: Its antigen is currently unknown.

Second doses were pooled across both intervals (about 4 or about 12 weeks). The sequence came from an adult who received the AZD1222 COVID-19 vaccine. Sequenced here: peripheral blood, sampled 28 days after the second AZD1222 dose. The chain uses TRBV10-3 and TRBJ1-6; D is unclear. The DNA for the CDR3 is TGTGCCAACGGGAAGTCCTATAATTCACCCCTCCACTTT. This codes for CANGKSYNSPLHF.